This passage covers 30 T cell receptor beta chains from one sample sequenced in a study of CD8 T cells in ankylosing spondylitis. MiXCR, run by TCRdb on the 5' RACE reads, gives a single entry per CDR3 protein. The sample holds under 200,000 distinct CDR3 sequences, around a tenth seen once. The sample was blood, either unsorted or a sorted T cell fraction (not recorded which). All receptors derive from a female donor with ankylosing spondylitis or in good health (not recorded which).

This rearrangement joins TRBV5-6 to TRBJ1-1; tentative D call: TRBD1 (5 bases). The V end was cut by 10 bases, the J end by 3 bases, with 25 bases between. The CDR3 is 16 amino acids. Looked up from germline, CDR1 is SGHDT and CDR2 is YYEEEE. For the CDR3, the DNA is TGTGCCCCATATCGGGGGTCGGTAAGGTGGGACACTGAAGCTTTCTTT. Translated, it gives CAPYRGSVRWDTEAFF.

This clonotype turned up a few times. The V gene is TRBV15, the J gene TRBJ2-1; 7 positions agree with TRBD1. This CDR3 contains 16 residues. Germline V gene sequence: CDR1 LNHNV, CDR2 YYDKDF (reference sequence). V dropped 1 base and J dropped 4; count of bases not matched to a gene: 7. Here the CDR3 reads CATSRAQGSSYNEQFF. CDR3 coding DNA: TGTGCCACCAGCAGAGCACAGGGGTCATCGTACAATGAGCAGTTCTTC.

Many counts were recorded for this clonotype. V gene TRBV7-2 combines with J gene TRBJ2-2; D unclear. The length of the CDR3 is 14 residues. Germline V lookup: CDR1 SGHTA, CDR2 FQGNSA. With 3 bases removed from V and 1 base from J, the gap between germline ends came to 6 bases. CDR3 coding DNA: TGTGCCAGCAGCTTTTTGGGGAACACCGGGGAGCTGTTTTTT. Protein: CASSFLGNTGELFF.

This clonotype was found a few times. The J gene is TRBJ2-4, the V gene TRBV6-5, with 8 bases aligning to TRBD2. CDR3 length: 16 amino acids. Germline CDR1 is MNHEY and CDR2 is SVGAGI. Trimming at V came to 0 bases and at J to 0 bases, leaving 1 base not matched to a gene. CDR3 residues: CASSYSSGVAKNIQYF. CDR3 DNA sequence: TGTGCCAGCAGTTACTCTAGCGGGGTAGCCAAAAACATTCAGTACTTC.

The chain links TRBV5-1 to TRBJ1-1, with 7 bases identical to TRBD1. The CDR3 is 16 residues long. The V gene's germline CDR1 is SGHRS and CDR2 YFSETQ. Trimming cost V 2 bases and J 2 bases; bases outside gene matches: 9. The CDR3: CASSFSPGQTNTEAFF. In nucleotides, the CDR3 is TGCGCCAGCAGCTTTTCCCCGGGACAGACTAACACTGAAGCTTTCTTT. Using reference TRBV5-1 and TRBJ1-1 for the parts outside the CDR3, the full variable domain is KAGVTQTPRYLIKTRGQQVTLSCSPISGHRSVSWYQQTPGQGLQFLFEYFSETQRNKGNFPGRFSGRQFSNSRSEMNVSTLELGDSALYLCASSFSPGQTNTEAFFGQGTRLTVV.

In its sample, this clonotype was seen many times. V gene TRBV4-3 combines with J gene TRBJ1-3; D is uncertain. The germline V gene has CDR1 LGHNA and CDR2 YSLEER. This CDR3 is built from 16 residues. The ends were cut back, 0 bases at V and 0 bases at J, with 9 bases in the middle. The CDR3 reads CASSQDGQFSGNTIYF. CDR3 DNA: TGCGCCAGCAGCCAAGATGGGCAGTTCTCTGGAAACACCATATATTTT.

This clonotype was counted only a few times. The genes are TRBV5-8 and TRBJ1-2; D perhaps matches TRBD1 (6 bases). The V gene's germline CDR1 is SGHTS and CDR2 YDEGEE. The CDR3 loop spans 17 amino acids. The V end was cut by 3 bases, the J end by 5 bases, with 23 bases between. The CDR3 DNA follows: TGTGCCAGCAGCTCGAGTAATCGACAGGCTTGGTGGTATGGCTACACCTTC. This codes for CASSSSNRQAWWYGYTF.

This clonotype was seen many times. V is TRBV27 and J is TRBJ2-3; 11 bases map to TRBD2. V was pared by 5 bases and J by 1 base, with 8 bases of the junction left unmatched. The CDR3 has 17 amino acids. Germline CDR1 is MNHEY and CDR2 is SMNVEV (reference sequence). CDR3 residues: CASSGVLAGGRTDTQYF. The CDR3 DNA sequence: TGTGCCAGCAGTGGAGTGCTAGCGGGAGGACGCACAGATACGCAGTATTTT.

This clonotype has only a few counts. This chain uses TRBV19 with TRBJ2-1; TRBD2 matches at 9 bases. J was trimmed by 8 bases and V by 5 bases; bases with no gene match: 13. There are 16 residues in the CDR3. Germline V lookup: CDR1 LNHDA, CDR2 SQIVND (reference sequence). DNA for the CDR3: TGTGCCAGTAGTGCTCCTAGCGGGATGGGGTATTATGAGCAGTTCTTC. This translates into CASSAPSGMGYYEQFF.

This clonotype was seen a single time. This sequence may be a read error, since a much larger clone differs from it by one base. The chain combines TRBV30 with TRBJ2-1, with 8 bases aligning to TRBD1. Germline V lookup: CDR1 GTSNPN, CDR2 SVGIG (reference sequence). The CDR3 is 14 residues long. In DNA form, the CDR3 reads TGTGCCTGGACTTCGACAGGGGCCTACGATGAGCAGTTCTTC. It codes for CAWTSTGAYDEQFF.

This clonotype was counted ten times or more. The gene calls are TRBV12-3 or TRBV12-4 and TRBJ2-1, with D perhaps matching TRBD1 or TRBD2 (5 bases each). The germline V and J ends were trimmed by 6 bases and 4 bases, with 22 bases remaining between them. The length of the CDR3 is 17 residues. The CDR3 DNA sequence: TGTGCCAGCAGCCCGACTGGGGGTCCGAGGGAGTACAATGAGCAGTTCTTC. Amino acids: CASSPTGGPREYNEQFF.

The sample holds many counts of this clonotype. The chain links TRBV6-2 or TRBV6-3 to TRBJ1-1, with D perhaps TRBD1 (6 bases). The CDR3 covers 14 residues. The ends were cut back, 2 bases at V and 1 base at J, with 8 bases in the middle. Germline V gene data show CDR1 as MNHEY and CDR2 as SVGEGT. The CDR3 region is CASSYRGQNTEAFF. The CDR3 coding sequence is TGTGCCAGCAGTTACCGGGGACAGAACACTGAAGCTTTCTTT.

Ten or more counts support this clonotype. The chain carries TRBV6-2 or TRBV6-3 and TRBJ2-1; D ambiguous. The germline CDR1 and CDR2 sequences are MNHEY and SVGEGT. The CDR3 runs 11 residues. Trimming left V 2 bases short and J 9 bases short, with 5 bases between. CDR3 region: CASSYPGEQFF. CDR3 in DNA: TGTGCCAGCAGTTACCCCGGTGAGCAGTTCTTC.

The chain joins TRBV5-5 to TRBJ2-1; 7 bases agree with TRBD2. V trimming: 4 bases; J trimming: 11 bases; junction bases outside the gene matches: 6. The CDR3 is 12 residues long. CDR1 is SGHKS and CDR2 is YYEKEE in the germline V gene (reference sequence). CDR3: CASSPGTTKQFF. The CDR3 nucleotides read TGTGCCAGCAGCCCCGGGACTACAAAGCAGTTCTTC. Together with reference TRBV5-5 and TRBJ2-1, the CDR3 gives the full variable domain: DAGVTQSPTHLIKTRGQQVTLRCSPISGHKSVSWYQQVLGQGPQFIFQYYEKEERGRGNFPDRFSARQFPNYSSELNVNALLLGDSALYLCASSPGTTKQFFGPGTRLTVL.

This clonotype was seen many times. The chain's CDR3 is CASSLAGVEQFF. CDR3 coding DNA: TGTGCCAGCAGCTTGGCGGGTGTCGAGCAGTTCTTC. The chain recombines TRBV5-5 with TRBJ2-1; D gene unclear. The germline V gene encodes CDR1 SGHKS and CDR2 YYEKEE (reference sequence). Trimming removed 0 bases at V and 10 bases at J, with 8 bases between. This CDR3 region has 12 residues.

The rearrangement links TRBV29-1 to TRBJ2-3; 8 bases map to TRBD2. There are 15 residues in the CDR3. Germline CDR1 and CDR2: SQVTM and ANQGSEA. The J segment lost 1 base and the V segment lost 0 bases, leaving 3 bases of the junction unmatched. CDR3 coding DNA: TGCAGCGTTGAAGATCGGGGGGGGGGCACAGATACGCAGTATTTT. It specifies CSVEDRGGGTDTQYF.

This clonotype was counted between two and nine times. The chain combines TRBV27 with TRBJ2-7, with 9 nucleotides matching TRBD2. This CDR3 spans 14 amino acids. Germline loops: CDR1 MNHEY, CDR2 SMNVEV (reference sequence). J gave up 4 bases and V 6 bases, and 7 bases lay outside the gene matches. CDR3 sequence reads: CASSLAGTPYEQYF. CDR3 nucleotides: TGTGCCAGCAGCCTAGCGGGGACCCCTTACGAGCAGTACTTC.

The chain links TRBV28 to TRBJ2-7; D is possibly TRBD1 or TRBD2 (5 bases each). Germline CDR1 and CDR2: MDHEN and SYDVKM. V gave up 6 bases and J gave up 3 bases, with 12 bases separating them. The CDR3 sequence is 13 residues long. The DNA of the CDR3 is TGTGCCAGCAGGCACGGGACCAGCTACGAGCAGTACTTC. Encoded protein: CASRHGTSYEQYF.

The chain's CDR3 is CASSAGPGASEAFF. Written as DNA, the CDR3 is TGTGCCAGTAGTGCTGGCCCGGGGGCGAGTGAAGCTTTCTTT. The rearrangement uses TRBV19 and TRBJ1-1; maybe TRBD1 (6 bases). The CDR3 covers 14 residues. Looked up from germline, CDR1 is LNHDA and CDR2 is SQIVND (reference sequence). Trimming cost V 5 bases and J 7 bases, with 17 bases left between them. Filled out from reference TRBV19 and TRBJ1-1, the complete variable domain reads DGGITQSPKYLFRKEGQNVTLSCEQNLNHDAMYWYRQDPGQGLRLIYYSQIVNDFQKGDIAEGYSVSREKKESFPLTVTSAQKNPTAFYLCASSAGPGASEAFFGQGTRLTVV.

This clonotype was seen more than once but under ten times. This chain joins TRBV11-2 and TRBJ2-2; TRBD1 agrees at 8 bases. With V trimmed by 6 bases and J by 6 bases, 18 bases remained unmatched. Germline V gene lookup returns CDR1 SGHAT and CDR2 FQNNGV. The CDR3 spans 18 residues. The CDR3 is CASSTQRGGQGRAGELFF. The CDR3 coding sequence is TGTGCCAGCAGTACACAAAGGGGTGGACAGGGACGCGCCGGGGAGCTGTTTTTT.

The J gene is TRBJ2-5, the V gene TRBV7-9, with D possibly TRBD2 on 6 matching bases. The germline CDR1 and CDR2 sequences are SEHNR and FQNEAQ (reference sequence). The V and J ends lost 1 base and 2 bases respectively, with 11 bases between them. CDR3 length: 15 amino acids. CDR3 in DNA: TGTGCCAGCAGCTTAGGCCCACGGGAGCAAGAGACCCAGTACTTC. Translating it yields CASSLGPREQETQYF.

The table lists this clonotype with many counts. The chain carries TRBV29-1 and TRBJ1-1; no reliable D call. Germline V CDR1 and CDR2: SQVTM, ANQGSEA. V was cut by 8 bases and J by 1 base, with 11 bases left in between. The CDR3 spans 12 residues. The CDR3 sequence is CSFVFGNTEAFF. CDR3 coding DNA: TGCAGCTTTGTCTTCGGGAACACTGAAGCTTTCTTT. Filled out from reference TRBV29-1 and TRBJ1-1, the complete variable domain reads SAVISQKPSRDICQRGTSLTIQCQVDSQVTMMFWYRQQPGQSLTLIATANQGSEATYESGFVIDKFPISRPNLTFSTLTVSNMSPEDSSIYLCSFVFGNTEAFFGQGTRLTVV.

This clonotype has ten or more counts. The chain uses TRBV12-3 or TRBV12-4 and TRBJ2-2; D remains ambiguous. Between the trimmed V and J ends, which lost 2 bases and 5 bases, there was a span of 3 bases. The CDR3 sequence is 12 residues long. The CDR3: CASSLRTGELFF. The CDR3 DNA reads TGTGCCAGCAGTTTACGGACCGGGGAGCTGTTTTTT.

This clonotype was detected a few times. The chain is built from TRBV2 and TRBJ2-3; no clear D gene. This CDR3 contains 12 residues. The V gene lost 6 bases and the J gene lost 5 bases, with 9 bases spanning the gap. The V gene's germline CDR1 is SNHLY and CDR2 FYNNEI. This CDR3 reads CASRATRDTQYF. The CDR3 DNA sequence: TGTGCCAGCAGAGCTACCCGAGATACGCAGTATTTT.

The rearrangement joins TRBV25-1 to TRBJ2-3, with 7 bases identical to TRBD1. This CDR3 has 15 amino acids. From germline, CDR1 is MGHDK and CDR2 SYGVNS. With 5 bases clipped from V and 5 bases from J, the junction kept 10 bases outside the gene matches. In DNA, the CDR3 is TGTGCCAGCAGTCTCCGGGACAGAGGGGGAGATACGCAGTATTTT. Translation gives CASSLRDRGGDTQYF.

V gene TRBV30 combines with J gene TRBJ1-1; a weak D match, TRBD1 (6 bases). The CDR3 loop spans 12 amino acids. The V end lost 4 bases, the J end lost 4 bases, and 10 bases lay between the germline ends. Per germline, CDR1 GTSNPN and CDR2 SVGIG (reference sequence). The DNA of the CDR3 is TGTGCCTGGAACAGGGCGAGCACTGAAGCTTTCTTT. It yields the protein CAWNRASTEAFF.

This clonotype appeared many times. This chain links TRBV4-3 with TRBJ1-2; possibly TRBD1 for D (5 bases). V was cut by 3 bases and J by 0 bases, with 17 bases left in between. This CDR3 has 17 amino acids. The V gene's germline CDR1 is LGHNA and CDR2 YSLEER. CDR3 DNA: TGCGCCAGCAGCCAGGCCCGGGGGAGACTAGCTAACTATGGCTACACCTTC. Translation gives CASSQARGRLANYGYTF.

The genes are TRBV10-1 and TRBJ2-7, with TRBD2 matching 9 bases. Germline CDR1 is WNHNN and CDR2 is SYGVQD (reference sequence). V shed 5 bases and J 3 bases; nucleotides not matched to a gene: 11. This CDR3 has 16 residues. The CDR3 loop reads CASSPLAGAGNYEQYF. CDR3 in DNA: TGCGCCAGCAGTCCCTTAGCGGGAGCTGGAAACTACGAGCAGTACTTC.

There are many counts of this clonotype. The chain is built from TRBV4-3 and TRBJ2-5; D uncertain. In germline, CDR1 is LGHNA, CDR2 YSLEER. The ends were cut back, 5 bases at V and 2 bases at J, with 9 bases in the middle. This CDR3 has 13 amino acids. CDR3 residues: CASSVAVQETQYF. CDR3 sequence (DNA): TGCGCCAGCAGCGTGGCCGTTCAAGAGACCCAGTACTTC.

This clonotype was counted at least ten times. V is TRBV5-1 and J is TRBJ2-6, with 7 bases that match TRBD1. CDR3 length: 15 amino acids. CDR1 is SGHRS and CDR2 is YFSETQ in the germline V gene. With 3 bases clipped from V and 2 bases from J, the junction kept 2 bases outside the gene matches. The CDR3 is CASSSDRAGANVLTF. The CDR3 DNA reads TGCGCCAGCAGCTCCGACAGGGCTGGGGCCAACGTCCTGACTTTC.